This T cell receptor beta chain is from a study of T cell repertoires in cytomegalovirus infection. Study-level information: As its CMV epitopes, the study selected recently identified HLA-C-restricted and well-studied HLA-B-restricted targets.

V dropped 5 bases and J dropped 5 bases, with 5 bases sitting between them. The CDR3 is made up of 11 amino acids. CDR1 SNHLY and CDR2 FYNNEI come from the germline V gene. One entry per CDR3 protein, called by TCRdb with MiXCR from the reads. Among about 140,000 distinct CDR3 sequences, around 32% were seen once, and the ten largest hold around half. This clonotype was seen many times. Its antigen remains unknown. Overall study findings and caveats: Of the TCR beta families, the public ones yielded a cumulative frequency that identified carriers of CMV plus the relevant HLA. HLA-C-restricted, CMV-specific TCR beta clonotypes were dominant ex vivo.

The chain recombines TRBV2 with TRBJ2-3; the D is unclear. The sequencing here drew on CD8+ T cells from cultured PBMCs, taken from culture after CMV antigen stimulation. The receptor comes from a human donor in good health (CMV status not recorded). Some clones in this sample may be carry-over from other donors' samples. The CDR3 loop is CASSRGDTQYF. The CDR3 DNA sequence: TGTGCCAGCAGTCGTGGAGATACGCAGTATTTT. Combining the CDR3 with reference TRBV2 and TRBJ2-3 gives the whole variable domain EPEVTQTPSHQVTQMGQEVILRCVPISNHLYFYWYRQILGQKVEFLVSFYNNEISEKSEIFDDQFSVERPDGSNFTLKIRSTKLEDSAMYFCASSRGDTQYFGPGTRLTVL.